A selection of T cell receptor beta chains follows, all from one sample in a study of OX40 agonist ivuxolimab in advanced cancers. Assay: immunoSEQ multiplex PCR; the TCRdb copy retains only in-frame clones and omits some. The sample includes approximately 98,000 clones, about four fifths of them seen just once. Specimen: CD4+ or CD8+ T cells sorted from blood, collected in a trial of the OX40 agonist ivuxolimab. All receptors derive from an adult with an advanced solid tumor such as melanoma, head and neck, liver or kidney cancer. Each CDR3 is given with its conserved first and last residue. Fields, in order: D gene, clone size, J gene, V gene, CDR3 protein, CDR3 DNA. A D gene is named only where the DNA matches it firmly. Size values are once, few and many counts, or a class for expanded clones, and some rows have none.

d_gene: NA
abundance: NA
j_gene: TRBJ1-1
v_gene: TRBV29-1
CDR3aa: CSVEDPGTEAFF
CDR3nt: TGCAGCGTTGAAGACCCAGGGACTGAAGCTTTCTTT

d_gene: TRBD1
abundance: NA
j_gene: TRBJ2-7
v_gene: TRBV11-2
CDR3aa: CASSLDDRGAGEQYF
CDR3nt: TGTGCCAGCAGCTTAGACGACAGGGGCGCGGGTGAGCAGTACTTC

d_gene: TRBD1
abundance: NA
j_gene: TRBJ2-7
v_gene: TRBV6-5
CDR3aa: CASSRDRGYEQYF
CDR3nt: TGTGCCAGCAGCCGGGACAGGGGCTACGAGCAGTACTTC

d_gene: TRBD2
abundance: NA
j_gene: TRBJ2-7
v_gene: TRBV7-2
CDR3aa: CASSLAGTSGRAYEQYF
CDR3nt: TGTGCCAGCAGCTTAGCGGGGACTAGCGGGAGGGCCTACGAGCAGTACTTC

d_gene: NA
abundance: NA
j_gene: TRBJ2-5
v_gene: TRBV2
CDR3aa: CASSDPGGGIETQYF
CDR3nt: TGTGCCAGCAGTGATCCAGGGGGAGGAATAGAGACCCAGTACTTC

d_gene: TRBD1
abundance: NA
j_gene: TRBJ1-5
v_gene: TRBV6-1
CDR3aa: CASSGQGNSNQPQRF
CDR3nt: TGTGCCAGCAGTGGACAGGGGAATAGCAATCAGCCCCAGCGTTTT

d_gene: TRBD1
abundance: NA
j_gene: TRBJ2-1
v_gene: TRBV4-3
CDR3aa: CASSQDLQGVYNEQFF
CDR3nt: TGCGCCAGCAGCCAAGATCTGCAGGGGGTGTACAATGAGCAGTTCTTC

d_gene: NA
abundance: NA
j_gene: TRBJ2-5
v_gene: TRBV7-2
CDR3aa: CASSQTGTSQETQYF
CDR3nt: TGTGCCAGCAGCCAAACCGGGACATCCCAAGAGACCCAGTACTTC

d_gene: NA
abundance: NA
j_gene: TRBJ1-1
v_gene: TRBV15
CDR3aa: CATSRDRDTEAFF
CDR3nt: TGTGCCACCAGCAGAGATCGGGACACTGAAGCTTTCTTT

d_gene: TRBD2
abundance: NA
j_gene: TRBJ2-3
v_gene: TRBV4-1
CDR3aa: CASSQGEGLRTDTQYF
CDR3nt: TGCGCCAGCAGCCAAGGGGAGGGCCTCCGCACAGATACGCAGTATTTT

d_gene: NA
abundance: NA
j_gene: TRBJ2-7
v_gene: TRBV10-3
CDR3aa: CAISEGSTAGAYEQYF
CDR3nt: TGTGCCATCAGTGAAGGGAGCACCGCAGGGGCCTACGAGCAGTACTTC

d_gene: TRBD1
abundance: NA
j_gene: TRBJ2-7
v_gene: TRBV5-6
CDR3aa: CASSFGTGNYEQYF
CDR3nt: TGTGCCAGCAGCTTCGGGACAGGTAACTACGAGCAGTACTTC

d_gene: NA
abundance: NA
j_gene: TRBJ1-2
v_gene: TRBV9
CDR3aa: CASTGTHYGYTF
CDR3nt: TGTGCCAGCACCGGGACACATTATGGCTACACCTTC

d_gene: NA
abundance: NA
j_gene: TRBJ1-2
v_gene: TRBV19
CDR3aa: CASSISAGPRSGYTF
CDR3nt: TGTGCCAGTAGTATCTCCGCCGGTCCCCGGAGTGGCTACACCTTC

d_gene: TRBD1
abundance: few
j_gene: TRBJ2-2
v_gene: TRBV2
CDR3aa: CASSRADETGGTGELFF
CDR3nt: TGTGCCAGCAGTCGCGCAGACGAAACAGGGGGCACCGGGGAGCTGTTTTTT

d_gene: TRBD1
abundance: NA
j_gene: TRBJ2-2
v_gene: TRBV25-1
CDR3aa: CATSGTANTGELFF
CDR3nt: TGTGCCACCTCCGGGACAGCGAACACCGGGGAGCTGTTTTTT

d_gene: TRBD1
abundance: NA
j_gene: TRBJ1-2
v_gene: TRBV15
CDR3aa: CATSGTDYGYTF
CDR3nt: TGTGCCACCAGCGGGACAGACTATGGCTACACCTTC

d_gene: NA
abundance: NA
j_gene: TRBJ1-5
v_gene: TRBV2
CDR3aa: CASNLDSGSNQPQHF
CDR3nt: TGTGCCAGCAACCTCGACAGCGGGAGCAATCAGCCCCAGCATTTT